This TCR beta chain was observed in a study of blood T cell repertoires in COVID-19 (dated by TCRdb to the early 2020s). In the study overall: Collaborator samples came from the United States, Italy and Spain and covered acute and convalescent phases of COVID-19. The repertoires were released in a freely available public database meant as a resource for research on the immune response to SARS-CoV-2. Where HLA class I and class II types were available, the types were taken from metadata supplied by the sample provider, not from assay-based typing. Sample metadata almost always included a de-identified subject ID, COVID-19 status, age in years and sex. Samples were obtained from the ongoing ImmuneRACE study (first 160 participants) and from about 1,300 subjects provided by 6 global collaborators. The material from the prospective study consisted of cDNA or gDNA derived from T cells, B-cell-depleted T cells, or PBMCs. The dataset comprised deeply sampled blood TCRbeta repertoires from subjects exposed to, actively infected with, or recovered from COVID-19.

The immunoSEQ Assay, a bias-controlled multiplex PCR, was used to amplify TCRbeta CDR3 regions from genomic DNA. As for how the authors treated the data: Nucleated cell counts per sample were estimated from amplification of reference gene primers within the assay. To quantify the absolute abundance of each unique TCRbeta CDR3 rearrangement, sequence reads were collapsed and filtered. For each sample, productive Simpson clonality was calculated by taking the square root of Simpson's diversity index across productive rearrangements. The source is immuneACCESS, and TCRdb retained only in-frame sequences with V and J called. Part of the clones is not carried over; for the studies checked, unresolved V genes explain less than half of this, and the remainder is unexplained. Clonal size and the V and J genes are those of that table, whereas D and trimming came from the DNA. The table for this sample lists approximately 31,000 clones; 85% to 90% of them were counted only once. The leading ten clones occupy approximately 14% of the sample.

The collaborating institutions used their own protocols to collect whole blood in K2EDTA tubes. Collaborator samples were shipped for TCRbeta analysis as frozen whole blood, isolated PBMCs, or DNA extracted from either sample type. Turning to this clone: It lacks a known antigen. No base quality information exists; no much larger clone differs at one position.

The germline ends are 17 bases apart after V is trimmed by 5 bases and J by 4 bases. The CDR3 goes from the cysteine to the phenylalanine over 15 residues. Only the CDR3 DNA stays, 45 bases, in frame from base 1. CDR1 MNHEY and CDR2 SVGEGT were looked up in the germline V gene. General findings and caveats noted by the study authors: Clinical and demographic metadata were provided uncurated, with the amount varying by source and participant.

This receptor was taken from a human donor with active COVID-19. The donor label of this sample is uncertain. Input material: peripheral blood. Here the chain combines TRBV6-2 or TRBV6-3 and TRBJ1-1; a tentative D call is TRBD1 (5 bases match). CDR3 region: CASSRGQNAPTEAFF. The base sequence is TGTGCCAGCAGTAGGGGCCAAAACGCACCCACTGAAGCTTTCTTT.